This T cell receptor beta chain was captured by sequencing in a study of cytomegalovirus exposure and HLA in healthy donors. Generated by immunoSEQ multiplex PCR, the TCRdb table keeps only in-frame clones and is missing some. Seen here are about 150,000 clones, 90% to 95% observed once, and the top ten hold about 0.75%. The CDR3 has 14 residues. Germline lookup yields CDR1 MNHEY and CDR2 SVGAGI. V lost 1 base, J lost 2 bases, and 5 bases lay in between. The chain couples TRBV6-5 to TRBJ2-2; D remains unclear. Source material: PBMCs. The sequence came from a man between 18 and 35 years old in good health and CMV-seronegative. The CDR3 coding sequence is TGTGCCAGCAGTTACTGGGCTAACACCGGGGAGCTGTTTTTT. It is translated as CASSYWANTGELFF.